This T cell receptor beta chain is from a study of early T cells in non-severe SARS-CoV-2 infection. This clonotype came up a few times. This CDR3 is 18 amino acids long. Germline V gene sequence: CDR1 SGHVS, CDR2 FNYEAQ. V was pared by 5 bases and J by 10 bases, with 31 bases between. TCRdb processed the 5' RACE reads anew with MiXCR; each CDR3 protein has one entry. The sample lists 100,000 to 150,000 distinct CDR3 sequences, under 15% occurring once. The rearrangement joins TRBV7-6 to TRBJ2-3, with a possible D match to TRBD2 (6 bases). The sequence was collected from an adult who was a healthcare worker with PCR-confirmed SARS-CoV-2 infection or an uninfected control (not recorded which). The material sequenced was whole blood. The CDR3 sequence: CASSQEASGTFVNPAQYF. The CDR3 nucleotides are TGTGCCAGCAGCCAAGAGGCATCCGGGACTTTCGTGAACCCGGCGCAGTATTTT.